Listed below are T cell receptor beta chains from one sample, sequenced in a study of blood T cell repertoires in COVID-19. Sequencing used immunoSEQ multiplex PCR; TCRdb keeps in-frame clones, though not all of them. The sample yields about 97,000 clones, roughly nine tenths seen once. Source material: peripheral blood. The source of these receptors is a man between 50 and 59 years old with acute or convalescent COVID-19. CDR3s include the opening cysteine and the closing phenylalanine or tryptophan. D genes are given only for firm matches. Size values are once, few and many counts, or a class for expanded clones, and some rows have none.

J | V | size | D | DNA | CDR3
TRBJ1-5 | TRBV24-1 | - | - | TGTGCCACCAGTGATACAGTCCTTGGAAGCCCCCAGCATTTT | CATSDTVLGSPQHF
TRBJ2-2 | TRBV14 | - | - | TGTGCCAGCAGCCAAGATCCAGGGAACACCGGGGAGCTGTTTTTT | CASSQDPGNTGELFF
TRBJ1-1 | TRBV4-2 | - | - | TGTGCCAGCAGCCAAGATTTGGCAGGGAGGTACACTGAAGCTTTCTTT | CASSQDLAGRYTEAFF
TRBJ1-6 | TRBV30 | - | TRBD1 | TGTGCCTGGAGTCGGACAGGGGATTCACCCCTCCACTTT | CAWSRTGDSPLHF
TRBJ2-6 | TRBV13 | once | TRBD1 | TGTGCCAGCAGCTACGGACAGGGCTCTGGGGCCAACGTCCTGACTTTC | CASSYGQGSGANVLTF
TRBJ1-1 | TRBV18 | - | - | TGTGCCAGCTCCCCAGGGAGAGGGAGGAACACTGAAGCTTTCTTT | CASSPGRGRNTEAFF
TRBJ2-1 | TRBV29-1 | - | - | TGCAGCGTTCGGACTTCCAACAATGAGCAGTTCTTC | CSVRTSNNEQFF
TRBJ1-4 | TRBV9 | - | - | TGTGCCAGCAGCGTATCCGGCAGACTTAATGAAAAACTGTTTTTT | CASSVSGRLNEKLFF
TRBJ2-2 | TRBV29-1 | - | - | TGCAGCGCCGAAGGGCTAGCCGGCACCGGGGAGCTGTTTTTT | CSAEGLAGTGELFF
TRBJ2-1 | TRBV4-2 | - | TRBD1 | TGTGCCAGCAGCCAAGAGGACAGGAGCTCCTACAATGAGCAGTTCTTC | CASSQEDRSSYNEQFF
TRBJ1-2 | TRBV5-6 | - | - | TGTGCCAGCAGCCCTCCCCAAGCTTCCTATGGCTACACCTTC | CASSPPQASYGYTF
TRBJ1-1 | TRBV7-2 | - | - | TGTGCCAGCCTCTGGGGAGCGAACACTGAAGCTTTCTTT | CASLWGANTEAFF
TRBJ2-2 | TRBV15 | - | - | TGTGCCACCAGACAGGGTTCGGCCGGGGAGCTGTTTTTT | CATRQGSAGELFF
TRBJ2-3 | TRBV27 | - | TRBD2 | TGTGCCAGCAGTTCAACTCCCTTAGGGGCGGGGGATGAGGGAGATACGCAGTATTTT | CASSSTPLGAGDEGDTQYF
TRBJ2-1 | TRBV7-6 | - | - | TGTGCCAGCAGCTTACGGCCAGGCCCATACAATGAGCAGTTCTTC | CASSLRPGPYNEQFF
TRBJ1-1 | TRBV5-4 | - | - | TGTGCCAGCAGCTTGGGTCGGGGTTCTCTCTCTGAAGCTTTCTTT | CASSLGRGSLSEAFF
TRBJ2-1 | TRBV19 | - | TRBD2 | TGTGCCAGTAGTCCGACTAGCGGGGGGGCTAATGAGCAGTTCTTC | CASSPTSGGANEQFF
TRBJ2-5 | TRBV2 | once | TRBD1 | TGTGCCAGCACCAGGACAGGGGAAGAGACCCAGTACTTC | CASTRTGEETQYF
TRBJ2-3 | TRBV7-9 | - | TRBD2 | TGTGCCAGCAGCTCTCCTAGCGGGGGGCCAACTAGCACAGATACGCAGTATTTT | CASSSPSGGPTSTDTQYF
TRBJ2-1 | TRBV19 | - | - | TGTGCCAGTAGTATTGGGCTCACCAATGAGCAGTTCTTC | CASSIGLTNEQFF
TRBJ2-5 | TRBV7-2 | - | TRBD2 | TGTGCCAGCAGTTTGGGACTAGCGGGGGGGCCAAAGACCCAGTACTTC | CASSLGLAGGPKTQYF
TRBJ2-2 | TRBV5-1 | - | TRBD1 | TGCGCCAGCAGCTTGAGGCAGGGGGCTGGCGGGGAGCTGTTTTTT | CASSLRQGAGGELFF
TRBJ2-1 | TRBV5-1 | - | - | TGCGCCAGCAGCGTAGGGAATCGCGGGCGGGGGCCCAATGAGCAGTTCTTC | CASSVGNRGRGPNEQFF
TRBJ2-1 | TRBV15 | - | TRBD1 | TGTGCCACCAGCAGGCCGACAGGGAGCTCCTACAATGAGCAGTTCTTC | CATSRPTGSSYNEQFF
TRBJ2-5 | TRBV2 | - | TRBD2 | TGTGCCAGCAGTGTTGGCGGGGGGTCGGGAGAGACCCAGTACTTC | CASSVGGGSGETQYF
TRBJ2-7 | TRBV6-2/TRBV6-3 | - | - | TGTGCCAGCAGTTACGTGAGGAGCTACGAGCAGTACTTC | CASSYVRSYEQYF
TRBJ1-3 | TRBV6-4 | - | - | TGTGCCAGCAGTGAACAGCCTGGAAACACCATATATTTT | CASSEQPGNTIYF
TRBJ1-2 | TRBV29-1 | - | - | TGCAGCGTTGAATTCGAGGGCGGGGCTGATGGCTACACCTTC | CSVEFEGGADGYTF
TRBJ2-3 | TRBV18 | - | TRBD1 | TGTGCCAGCTCACCGGGACAGAACGACGTAGATACGCAGTATTTT | CASSPGQNDVDTQYF
TRBJ2-7 | TRBV6-2/TRBV6-3 | - | TRBD1 | TGTGCCAGCAGTTCTACATCCGAGGACAGGGGGCCGGTCTACGAGCAGTACTTC | CASSSTSEDRGPVYEQYF
TRBJ2-2 | TRBV19 | - | TRBD2 | TGTGCCAGTAGTATAGCTGGCGGGGGGGCCTCCGGGGAGCTGTTTTTT | CASSIAGGGASGELFF
TRBJ1-1 | TRBV19 | once | TRBD1 | TGTGCCAGTAGTCCGACAGGGGGAAGCACTGAAGCTTTCTTT | CASSPTGGSTEAFF
TRBJ1-2 | TRBV9 | once | TRBD1 | TGTGCCAGCAGCGTAGAAGGGGGCCTAGGCTACACCTTC | CASSVEGGLGYTF
TRBJ1-6 | TRBV27 | once | - | TGTGCCAGCAGTTTATCGACGGGGGGAAATTCACCCCTCCACTTT | CASSLSTGGNSPLHF
TRBJ2-6 | TRBV2 | once | - | TGTGCCAGCACACCGGGAGGGGCCAACGTCCTGACTTTC | CASTPGGANVLTF
TRBJ2-1 | TRBV4-2 | few | TRBD2 | TGTGCCAGCAGCCAATCTAGCGGGGGGGGCTATGAGCAGTTCTTC | CASSQSSGGGYEQFF
TRBJ1-2 | TRBV6-6 | once | - | TGTGCCAGCAGCATGGGACTGTATAACTATGGCTACACCTTC | CASSMGLYNYGYTF
TRBJ1-1 | TRBV5-6 | - | - | TGTGCCAGCAGCTTGGTCAGGGGTGCTGAAGCTTTCTTT | CASSLVRGAEAFF
TRBJ1-1 | TRBV18 | - | TRBD1 | TGTGCCAGCTCACCGCCTGACAGGGTGGTGAACACTGAAGCTTTCTTT | CASSPPDRVVNTEAFF
TRBJ1-4 | TRBV2 | - | - | TGTGCCGGTTCCGGGACATCGGCGGAAAAACTGTTTTTT | CAGSGTSAEKLFF
TRBJ2-5 | TRBV9 | - | TRBD1 | TGTGCCAGCAGCGTAGGAGGGGGGACAGGGTGGGAGACCCAGTACTTC | CASSVGGGTGWETQYF
TRBJ2-7 | TRBV6-6 | - | - | TGTGCCAGCTCCCATATGGGCAGGCCCTACGAGCAGTACTTC | CASSHMGRPYEQYF